This T cell receptor (beta chain) was sequenced for a study of blood T cell repertoires in COVID-19. As for the study in general: T cells, B-cell-depleted T cells, or PBMCs provided the cDNA or gDNA that served as material.

Under the authors' procedure: Quantification of nucleated cells was approximated via reference gene primer amplification. The assay was immunoSEQ multiplex PCR, and TCRdb's table has in-frame clones only and misses some. V, J and clone size were drawn from that table, and D and trimming were deduced from the DNA. In the table there are about 190,000 clones, 85% to 90% of which are singletons. This CDR3 contains 16 residues. This TCR was sampled from a human donor in a cohort sampled during active COVID-19. The specimen sequenced was peripheral blood. This sequence joins TRBV21-1 and TRBJ2-1; the table calls TRBD2, which could not be checked here. TRBV21-1 is annotated as a pseudogene. CDR3 residues: CASSKGGLAGVNEQFF. As DNA, the CDR3 is TGTGCCAGCAGCAAAGGGGGACTAGCGGGAGTTAATGAGCAGTTCTTC.